These 27 T cell receptor beta chains were all obtained from the same sample, sequenced in a study of CD8 T cells in Susac syndrome. About 0.5 to 1 ug RNA was reverse transcribed with random hexamers. TCRdb re-analysed the immunoSEQ multiplex PCR reads in MiXCR, keeping a single row per CDR3 protein. The sample shows about 200,000 distinct CDR3 sequences, about 93% of them seen only once. Material: CD8+ T cells from PBMCs. The receptors shown here come from a human donor with multiple sclerosis.

The V call is TRBV9, the J call TRBJ1-1; 8 positions agree with TRBD1. This CDR3 is built from 15 residues. Looked up from germline, CDR1 is SGDLS and CDR2 is YYNGEE. The ends lost 5 bases at V and 0 bases at J; junction bases unmatched: 6. The CDR3 spells CASRKLDRVNTEAFF. The CDR3 DNA reads TGTGCCAGCAGAAAACTGGACAGGGTGAACACTGAAGCTTTCTTT.

The chain carries TRBV25-1 and TRBJ2-2; D uncertain. Per the germline V gene, CDR1 is MGHDK and CDR2 is SYGVNS. The CDR3 runs to 15 residues. Trimming took off 4 bases at V and 4 bases at J, with 13 bases between the two ends. Here the CDR3 DNA reads TGTGCCAGCAGTGGAGAGACACTGATCACCGGGGAGCTGTTTTTT. Translated, it gives CASSGETLITGELFF.

V gene TRBV12-5 combines with J gene TRBJ2-7; 10 nucleotides align to TRBD1. The V segment lost 6 bases and the J segment 4 bases; nucleotides outside the gene matches: 12. The CDR3 totals 16 residues. Germline CDR1 is LGHNT and CDR2 is FRNRAP. The CDR3 nucleotides read TGTGCTAGTGGGGGAGATGACAGGGGGCGACGGTACGAGCAGTACTTC. Amino acids: CASGGDDRGRRYEQYF. The whole variable domain, filled in from reference TRBV12-5 and TRBJ2-7, reads DARVTQTPRHKVTEMGQEVTMRCQPILGHNTVFWYRQTMMQGLELLAYFRNRAPLDDSGMPKDRFSAEMPDATLATLKIQPSEPRDSAVYFCASGGDDRGRRYEQYFGPGTRLTVT.

This clonotype occurred once. This sequence joins TRBV10-2 and TRBJ2-4, with 7 bases that match TRBD2. This CDR3 has 11 residues. The germline V gene encodes CDR1 WSHSY and CDR2 SAAADI. Losses at the gene ends were 4 bases for V and 12 bases for J; bases not matched to a gene: 3. The CDR3 region has the DNA TGCGCCAGCAGTGCACGGGGGGATCAGTACTTC. This translates into CASSARGDQYF.

The V and J genes are TRBV20-1 and TRBJ2-6, with a tentative D call TRBD2 (6 bases). Trimming took off 0 bases at V and 3 bases at J, with 9 bases between the two ends. Germline V gene lookup returns CDR1 DFQATT and CDR2 SNEGSKA (reference sequence). This CDR3 region has 15 residues. The CDR3 coding sequence is TGCAGTGCTAGAGATGGGAGGCGTGGGGCCAACGTCCTGACTTTC. This sequence encodes CSARDGRRGANVLTF.

The rearrangement links TRBV7-9 to TRBJ2-1, with 9 nucleotides matching TRBD2. V gave up 3 bases and J gave up 5 bases; unmatched junction bases: 8. The CDR3 covers 16 residues. CDR1 and CDR2 (germline): SEHNR, FQNEAQ (reference sequence). The CDR3 loop reads CASSFSGGSAHNEQFF. CDR3 in DNA: TGTGCCAGCAGCTTCAGCGGGGGGTCCGCTCACAATGAGCAGTTCTTC.

The V call is TRBV13, the J call TRBJ1-1; D unclear. CDR1 is PRHDT and CDR2 is FYEKMQ in the germline V gene (reference sequence). V lost 6 bases to trimming and J lost 6 bases, with 11 bases between them. The CDR3 is 12 amino acids. The chain's CDR3 is CASSPGPAEAFF. DNA of the CDR3: TGTGCCAGCAGTCCAGGACCGGCTGAAGCTTTCTTT.

The chain combines TRBV2 with TRBJ1-1, with D possibly being TRBD1 (5 bases). Germline V gene sequence: CDR1 SNHLY, CDR2 FYNNEI. The length of the CDR3 is 14 residues. Trimming removed 10 bases from V and 6 bases from J, with 21 bases in between. The CDR3 protein is CATTPGAGTPEAFF. The CDR3 DNA is TGTGCCACCACACCAGGAGCGGGGACGCCTGAAGCTTTCTTT.

V and J are TRBV7-9 and TRBJ2-5; 11 nucleotides align to TRBD2. V dropped 1 base and J dropped 2; count of bases not matched to a gene: 6. Germline assignment: CDR1 SEHNR and CDR2 FQNEAQ (reference sequence). CDR3 length: 17 residues. CDR3 coding DNA: TGTGCCAGCAGCTTAGAGGTGACTAGCGGGGTTCAAGAGACCCAGTACTTC. Its translation is CASSLEVTSGVQETQYF. Looking up the rest from reference TRBV7-9 and TRBJ2-5 gives the full variable domain: DTGVSQNPRHKITKRGQNVTFRCDPISEHNRLYWYRQTLGQGPEFLTYFQNEAQLEKSRLLSDRFSAERPKGSFSTLEIQRTEQGDSAMYLCASSLEVTSGVQETQYFGPGTRLLVL.

The rearrangement uses TRBV30 and TRBJ2-2, with TRBD1 as a possible D gene (8 bases). V lost 4 bases and J 6 bases, leaving 15 bases between the germline ends. The germline CDR1 and CDR2 sequences are GTSNPN and SVGIG (reference sequence). This CDR3 is built from 14 residues. The CDR3 region has the DNA TGTGCCTGGACTAGACAGGGGAGGGCCGGGGAGCTGTTTTTT. This encodes CAWTRQGRAGELFF.

V gene TRBV3-1 combines with J gene TRBJ2-1; D might be TRBD1 or TRBD2, each matching 5 bases. Germline V CDR1 and CDR2: LGHDT, YNNKEL (reference sequence). The CDR3 contains 15 residues. V was cut by 3 bases and J by 2 bases, with 11 bases left in between. In nucleotides, the CDR3 is TGTGCCAGCAGCCATAGTGGGACGACCTACAATGAGCAGTTCTTC. This codes for CASSHSGTTYNEQFF.

V is TRBV7-8 and J is TRBJ2-1, with TRBD2 as a possible D gene (6 bases). CDR1 and CDR2 (germline): SGHVS, FQNEAQ. Trimming took 1 base from V and 4 from J, leaving 11 bases between them. The CDR3 spans 15 residues. Here the CDR3 reads CASSLGEVAYNEQFF. For the CDR3, the DNA is TGTGCCAGCAGCTTAGGGGAGGTTGCATACAATGAGCAGTTCTTC.

J is TRBJ2-4 and V is TRBV30; possibly TRBD1 for D (5 bases). CDR1 is GTSNPN and CDR2 is SVGIG in the germline V gene (reference sequence). V lost 3 bases, J lost 6 bases, and 9 bases lay in between. This CDR3 region has 12 residues. The CDR3 region is CAWSDSGNIQYF. The DNA for the CDR3 is TGTGCCTGGAGCGACAGTGGAAACATTCAGTACTTC.

The chain couples TRBV4-2 to TRBJ1-2; 9 nucleotides align to TRBD1. Germline values: CDR1 LGHNA, CDR2 YNFKEQ. V lost 5 bases, J lost 5 bases, and 15 bases stayed unmatched. This CDR3 contains 17 residues. CDR3 region: CASSARTGELRTYGYTF. CDR3 bases: TGTGCCAGCAGCGCCCGGACAGGGGAACTCCGTACTTATGGCTACACCTTC.

The chain couples TRBV2 to TRBJ2-5; D gene ambiguous. CDR1 is SNHLY and CDR2 is FYNNEI in the germline V gene. The CDR3 is 15 residues long. V lost 2 bases, J lost 1 base, and 11 bases lay in between. The CDR3 sequence: CASSEWVGFQETQYF. CDR3 nucleotide sequence: TGTGCCAGCAGTGAATGGGTAGGGTTCCAAGAGACCCAGTACTTC.

The chain employs TRBV12-3 or TRBV12-4 and TRBJ1-1; 7 bases fit TRBD1. V was pared by 5 bases and J by 6 bases, with 3 bases of the junction left unmatched. The CDR3 runs 12 residues. This chain's CDR3 is CASSTGVAEAFF. CDR3 bases: TGTGCCAGCAGTACAGGGGTTGCTGAAGCTTTCTTT.

J is TRBJ2-7 and V is TRBV24-1; D is possibly TRBD1 (5 bases). Looked up from germline, CDR1 is KGHDR and CDR2 is SFDVKD. The V end was cut by 4 bases, the J end by 6 bases, with 18 bases between. There are 15 residues in the CDR3. The CDR3 here is CATSDPPKGAGEQYF. CDR3 in DNA: TGTGCCACCAGTGACCCCCCCAAAGGGGCTGGCGAGCAGTACTTC.

V gene TRBV6-2 or TRBV6-3 combines with J gene TRBJ1-1; possible D gene TRBD1, 6 bases. The germline V and J ends were trimmed by 2 bases and 1 base, with 8 bases remaining between them. Germline V gene lookup returns CDR1 MNHEY and CDR2 SVGEGT. CDR3 size: 14 residues. DNA of the CDR3: TGTGCCAGCAGTTACGGGACATCGAACACTGAAGCTTTCTTT. Its protein is CASSYGTSNTEAFF.

The chain couples TRBV29-1 to TRBJ2-2, with no clear D. The CDR3 is made up of 13 amino acids. V was cut by 4 bases and J by 6 bases, with 12 bases left in between. The germline gives CDR1 SQVTM, CDR2 ANQGSEA. In nucleotides, the CDR3 is TGCAGCGTTGTCGGGCCCTTGGCCGGGGAGCTGTTTTTT. Translating it yields CSVVGPLAGELFF.

The gene calls are TRBV5-6 and TRBJ2-7; D possibly matches TRBD1 or TRBD2 (5 bases each). Trimming took 4 bases from V and 6 from J, leaving 29 bases between them. CDR1 and CDR2 from the germline V gene are SGHDT and YYEEEE. The CDR3 sequence is 18 residues long. The CDR3 coding sequence is TGTGCCAGCAGCACCCAGATTGGGGACCAGGTCTTTACTGCCGAGCAGTACTTC. This encodes CASSTQIGDQVFTAEQYF.

The V call is TRBV6-6, the J call TRBJ2-5, with a weak D call TRBD2 (5 bases). This CDR3 contains 15 residues. Deletions cut 2 bases from V and 2 bases from J, with 12 bases between. Germline values: CDR1 MNHNY, CDR2 SVGAGI (reference sequence). This CDR3 reads CASSYERGSQETQYF. The CDR3 DNA sequence: TGTGCCAGCAGTTACGAAAGAGGGTCACAAGAGACCCAGTACTTC.

CDR3 amino acids: CASSLASIGYGYTF. CDR3 DNA: TGTGCCAGCAGCTTAGCCAGCATTGGCTATGGCTACACCTTC. This rearrangement joins TRBV7-9 to TRBJ1-2; D remains ambiguous. V gave up 0 bases and J gave up 4 bases, with 9 bases separating them. Germline V lookup: CDR1 SEHNR, CDR2 FQNEAQ (reference sequence). This CDR3 has 14 amino acids.

V gene TRBV12-5 combines with J gene TRBJ1-4, with a possible D match to TRBD1 (5 bases). Trimming removed 7 bases from V and 8 bases from J, with 14 bases in between. CDR1 and CDR2 from the germline V gene are LGHNT and FRNRAP. CDR3 length equals 13 residues. CDR3 residues: CASAGDEGEKLFF. CDR3 coding DNA: TGTGCTAGTGCGGGGGACGAGGGGGAAAAACTGTTTTTT. The full variable domain, in which reference TRBV12-5 and TRBJ1-4 provide the parts outside the CDR3, is DARVTQTPRHKVTEMGQEVTMRCQPILGHNTVFWYRQTMMQGLELLAYFRNRAPLDDSGMPKDRFSAEMPDATLATLKIQPSEPRDSAVYFCASAGDEGEKLFFGSGTQLSVL.

The rearrangement uses TRBV28 and TRBJ2-1, with 7 bases lining up with TRBD2. The length of the CDR3 is 15 residues. Trimming removed 5 bases from V and 8 bases from J; junction bases left unmatched: 12. Germline V gene data show CDR1 as MDHEN and CDR2 as SYDVKM. CDR3 nucleotide sequence: TGTGCCAGCAGTCCCCTGGCTAGCGGAAAGCATGAGCAGTTCTTC. This sequence encodes CASSPLASGKHEQFF.

The genes are TRBV19 and TRBJ2-5; D call uncertain. The germline V gene encodes CDR1 LNHDA and CDR2 SQIVND (reference sequence). CDR3 length: 12 amino acids. With 8 bases removed from V and 2 bases from J, the gap between germline ends came to 9 bases. DNA for the CDR3: TGTGCCAGTGCTTCAACTCAAGAGACCCAGTACTTC. This encodes CASASTQETQYF.

The chain is built from TRBV6-2 or TRBV6-3 and TRBJ2-7, with 7 positions matching TRBD2. The germline V gene encodes CDR1 MNHEY and CDR2 SVGEGT. V was pared by 4 bases and J by 5 bases, with 8 bases of the junction left unmatched. This CDR3 has 14 amino acids. The CDR3 DNA follows: TGTGCCAGCAGTTCAGTAGGGGAGGGACACGAGCAGTACTTC. Its protein product is CASSSVGEGHEQYF.

The chain uses TRBV9 and TRBJ1-3; D call uncertain. V was shortened by 2 bases and J by 3 bases, with 12 bases between the two germline ends. The CDR3 loop spans 15 amino acids. CDR1 SGDLS and CDR2 YYNGEE come from the germline V gene. CDR3 in amino acids: CASSVGVPSGNTIYF. Here the CDR3 DNA reads TGTGCCAGCAGCGTCGGGGTCCCTAGTGGAAACACCATATATTTT.